This T cell receptor beta chain is drawn from a study of CD8 T cells in ankylosing spondylitis. In germline, CDR1 is SGHRS, CDR2 YFSETQ. V was pared by 4 bases and J by 6 bases, with 6 bases of the junction left unmatched. The length of the CDR3 is 16 residues. TCR beta libraries were made by quantitative 5'-RACE with molecular barcodes. MiXCR was run by TCRdb on the 5' RACE reads, yielding one entry per CDR3 protein. This sample has about 240,000 distinct CDR3 sequences, with 8% to 9% found just once. This clonotype came up a few times. Its antigen is as yet unknown. Points from the study as a whole: In reactive arthritis synovial fluid and blood, some motif variants had been reported before. Matched synovial fluid from ankylosing spondylitis patients was reported to be enriched for disease-linked clones.

The chain recombines TRBV5-1 with TRBJ2-2, with 13 nucleotides matching TRBD2. The sequence was collected from a female donor with ankylosing spondylitis or in good health (not recorded which). The sequenced material came from blood, either unsorted or a sorted T cell fraction (not recorded which). CDR3: CASSARTSGSPGELFF. CDR3 nucleotide sequence: TGCGCCAGCAGCGCAAGGACTAGCGGGAGCCCCGGGGAGCTGTTTTTT.